The sequence of this T cell receptor beta chain was determined in a study of patients and donors after allogeneic stem cell transplantation. TCRdb used MiXCR to reprocess the RT-PCR reads, holding one entry per CDR3 protein. The table lists about a million distinct CDR3 sequences, about a sixth of them singletons. The CDR3 has 18 residues. V was shortened by 0 bases and J by 6 bases, with 21 bases between the two germline ends. The specimen sequenced was blood, either unsorted or a sorted T cell fraction (not recorded which). This sequence originates from a human donor who was either an allogeneic HSCT recipient or a stem cell or donor lymphocyte infusion donor (not recorded which). It is not recorded whose cells these are; they may come from a transplant donor. V and J are TRBV23-1 and TRBJ2-1; possible D gene TRBD1, 6 bases. TRBV23-1 is placed among ORFs of uncertain function. Here the CDR3 reads CASSQSVGQGKEFNEQFF. For the CDR3, the DNA is TGCGCCAGCAGTCAATCGGTTGGGCAGGGGAAGGAATTCAATGAGCAGTTCTTC.